This T cell receptor beta chain came from a study of T cell responses to AZD1222 COVID-19 vaccine. In this sample, this clone turned up a few times. Its antigen remains unidentified. General observations from the study: Clonal diversity may have been underestimated in mostly white British donors.

TCRdb's copy holds only in-frame clones and misses some; the assay was immunoSEQ multiplex PCR. The table records 150,000 to 200,000 clones, roughly 92% of them present only once. The sequencing here drew on peripheral blood, taken on day 0 of AZD1222 vaccination. The sequence derives from an adult in good health.

CDR3 DNA: TGTGCCAGCAGCTTGCTAGGGTCTACCTACGAGCAGTACTTC. It encodes CASSLLGSTYEQYF. J is TRBJ2-7 and V is TRBV7-9; D is uncertain. Per the germline V gene, CDR1 is SEHNR and CDR2 is FQNEAQ (reference sequence). Trimming took off 3 bases at V and 2 bases at J, with 11 bases between the two ends. The CDR3 sequence is 14 residues long.